This T cell receptor beta chain was identified in a study of blood T cells in healthy people across ages. The CDR3 is 14 residues long. The ends were cut back, 3 bases at V and 4 bases at J, with 13 bases in the middle. Germline loops: CDR1 SGDLS, CDR2 YYNGEE. The people who gave samples were healthy Caucasians from Russia, aged roughly 6 to 90. Per sample, at least 5 micrograms of total RNA were extracted. With a J-beta primer mix and a sample-barcoded 5' primer, a second PCR ran about 7 to 11 cycles. One entry per CDR3 protein results from TCRdb running MiXCR on the 5' RACE reads. The table shows fewer than 1,000,000 distinct CDR3 sequences, with around 45% occurring only once.

Sequenced: blood. The origin of this receptor is a man older than 75 in good health. The J gene is TRBJ1-1, the V gene TRBV9; no clear D. As DNA, the CDR3 is TGTGCCAGCAGCGCACGTTCTGGTAGCACTGAAGCTTTCTTT. Amino acids: CASSARSGSTEAFF.